The source of this T cell receptor beta chain is a study of CD8 T cells in ankylosing spondylitis. TCRdb recomputed calls from the 5' RACE reads with MiXCR, one row per CDR3 protein. The sample includes 200,000 to 250,000 distinct CDR3 sequences, 30% to 40% of them seen just once. In this sample, this clonotype turned up a few times. The J segment lost 3 bases and the V segment lost 4 bases, leaving 11 bases of the junction unmatched. The CDR3 loop spans 19 amino acids. Germline CDR1 and CDR2: MNHNS and SASEGT. This sequence was found in a male donor with ankylosing spondylitis or in good health (not recorded which). The specimen sequenced was blood, either unsorted or a sorted T cell fraction (not recorded which). The chain is built from TRBV6-1 and TRBJ2-4; 14 positions match TRBD2. In nucleotides, the CDR3 is TGTGCCAGCAGTGCGAAGACTAGCGGGGGGGCCATTGGCAAAAACATTCAGTACTTC. Translation: CASSAKTSGGAIGKNIQYF.